The sequence of this T cell receptor beta chain was determined in a study of spatial heterogeneity in lung cancer. This clonotype was picked up many times. The junction had 5 bases not matched to a gene; V was cut back by 0 bases and J by 6 bases. CDR1 is DFQATT, CDR2 SNEGSKA, per germline (reference sequence). The CDR3 extends over 15 amino acids. Described time point: sample taken at primary tumor resection. The donor population consisted of about 75 patients with untreated, early-stage non-small cell lung cancer. From tumor, nontumor lung or frozen PBMC, whole RNA was taken unsorted for sequencing. TCRdb recomputed calls from the 5' RACE reads with MiXCR, one row per CDR3 protein. The table has 9,500 to 11,000 distinct CDR3 sequences, over 6% seen once.

The chain is built from TRBV20-1 and TRBJ2-3; 11 bases agree with TRBD2. The specimen was PBMCs, collected at surgery. The origin of this receptor is a male donor with early-stage non-small cell lung cancer. Written as DNA, the CDR3 is TGCAGTGCTAGAGATTTAGCGGGGGGGCCCGATACGCAGTATTTT. Its translation is CSARDLAGGPDTQYF.